This T cell receptor beta chain originates from a study of blood T cell repertoires in COVID-19. Background on the study: Sources were T cells, B-cell-depleted T cells, or PBMCs; the material itself was cDNA or gDNA.

In the original processing: Amplification of reference gene primers was used by the study to estimate nucleated cell counts. Profiled with immunoSEQ multiplex PCR; TCRdb holds only in-frame clones, not every one. V, J and clone size are those of that table, while D and trimming were read from the DNA. The sample comprises tens of thousands of clones, about 80% of which are singletons, and around 15% rests with the top ten. This clone showed up just a few times. V lost 1 base, J lost 6 bases, and 17 bases lay in between. The CDR3 consists of 16 residues. Germline CDR1 SGHRS, CDR2 YFSETQ. Material for sequencing was peripheral blood. The genes are TRBV5-1 and TRBJ2-1; tentatively, D is TRBD2 (6 bases). The clonotype originates from a woman of 80 years or more with acute or convalescent COVID-19. The CDR3 sequence: CASSLIWGGIANEQFF. CDR3 sequence (DNA): TGCGCCAGCAGCTTGATATGGGGCGGGATTGCCAATGAGCAGTTCTTC.